This T cell receptor (beta chain) originates from a study of blood T cell repertoires in COVID-19 (dated by TCRdb to the early 2020s). Describing the broader study: Samples covering the acute and convalescent phases of COVID-19 were provided by collaborators in the United States, Italy and Spain. The prospective study material was composed of cDNA or gDNA derived from T cells, B-cell-depleted T cells, or PBMCs. The dataset comprised deeply sampled blood TCRbeta repertoires from subjects exposed to, actively infected with, or recovered from COVID-19. A freely available public database, intended as a resource for researchers studying the immune response to SARS-CoV-2, is where the repertoires were released. The samples were drawn from the first 160 participants of the ongoing ImmuneRACE study and from 1,254 subjects provided by 6 global collaborators. A de-identified subject ID, COVID-19 status, age in years and sex were almost always included in the sample metadata. Where HLA class I and class II types were available, the types were taken from metadata supplied by the sample provider, not from assay-based typing. Study-wide conclusions, independent of this receptor: The quantity of clinical and demographic metadata differed by source and by participant and was supplied without curation.

CDR1 and CDR2 are read off the germline V gene (reference sequence) as MNHNY and SVGAGI. The CDR3 contains 13 residues, cysteine and phenylalanine counted. Only CDR3 DNA remains: 39 bases, in frame from the first base. Cut back by 6 bases and 5 bases, the V and J ends lie 14 bases apart. TCRbeta CDR3 regions were amplified from genomic DNA using the immunoSEQ Assay, a bias-controlled multiplex PCR. Per the original workflow: The number of nucleated cells in each sample was estimated from the amplification of reference gene primers within the assay. To quantify the absolute abundance of each unique TCRbeta CDR3 rearrangement, sequence reads were collapsed and filtered. For each sample, productive Simpson clonality was calculated as the square root of Simpson's diversity index across productive rearrangements. TCRdb retrieved this table from immuneACCESS and kept in-frame rearrangements only. Not all clones are present; in checked studies, unresolved V genes account for under half, and no reason is known for the remainder. The V and J calls and clone size come from that table; D and trimming were worked out from the DNA. A total of over 70,000 clones appear in this sample, 65% to 80% of them only once. The ten largest clones represent 40% to 60% of the sample.

About this clone itself: Its antigen target is currently unknown. Base qualities are missing; no much larger clone stands one base away.

Each collaborating institution followed its own protocols to collect whole blood in K2EDTA tubes. For TCRbeta analysis, collaborators shipped samples in one of three forms: frozen whole blood, isolated PBMCs, or DNA extracted from either of those sample types. The sequence was collected from a human donor in a cohort sampled during active COVID-19. The chain joins TRBV6-6 to TRBJ2-7, with the D call perhaps TRBD1 or TRBD2, as 6 bases match in each case. The sequenced sample was peripheral blood. The sequenced DNA is TGTGCCAGCAGATACAGGGAGGCCGACGAGCAGTACTTC. The translation is CASRYREADEQYF.